This entry describes one T cell receptor (beta chain). No antigen is known for it. The source of the sample is a study of T cells in localized non-small cell lung cancer. Study-level results: Longer overall survival was seen with higher T cell density measured in blood. Among the top 100 tumor clones, a median around 57 appeared in adjacent lung.

The V gene's germline CDR1 is SQVTM and CDR2 ANQGSEA. The CDR3 runs 15 residues. V was clipped by 1 base and J by 2 bases, with 14 bases between them. Repertoires were generated with immunoSEQ multiplex PCR, while TCRdb's copy carries only in-frame clones and drops some. The top ten clones hold around 1.7% of a sample with more than 100,000 clones, around 89% of them seen once. The receptor's source is a female donor older than 55 with stage I lung adenocarcinoma. The sample was peripheral blood, taken before any cancer treatment. The chain employs TRBV29-1 and TRBJ1-2; D might be TRBD1 (5 bases). CDR3 amino acids: CSVEGQPTDNYGYTF. The CDR3 nucleotides read TGCAGCGTTGAAGGACAGCCAACCGACAACTATGGCTACACCTTC.